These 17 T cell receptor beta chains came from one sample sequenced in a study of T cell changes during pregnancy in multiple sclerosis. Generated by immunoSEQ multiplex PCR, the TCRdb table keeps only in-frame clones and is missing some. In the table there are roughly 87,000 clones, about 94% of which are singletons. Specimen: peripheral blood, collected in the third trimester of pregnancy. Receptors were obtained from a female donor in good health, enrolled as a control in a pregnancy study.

CDR3 nucleotide sequence: TGTGCCAGCGGGGGGTTCGGCTCCTACGAGCAGTACTTC. Amino acid sequence: CASGGFGSYEQYF. The rearrangement joins TRBV7-9 to TRBJ2-7, with TRBD2 as a possible D gene (6 bases). The germline V gene has CDR1 SEHNR and CDR2 FQNEAQ (reference sequence). Trimming removed 8 bases at V and 0 bases at J, with 11 bases between. This CDR3 has 13 residues.

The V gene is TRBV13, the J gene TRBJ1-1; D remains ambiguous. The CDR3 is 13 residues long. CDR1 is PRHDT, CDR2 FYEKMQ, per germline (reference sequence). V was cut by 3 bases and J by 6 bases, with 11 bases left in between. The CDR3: CASSLTGFSEAFF. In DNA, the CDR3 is TGTGCCAGCAGCTTGACGGGGTTCTCTGAAGCTTTCTTT.

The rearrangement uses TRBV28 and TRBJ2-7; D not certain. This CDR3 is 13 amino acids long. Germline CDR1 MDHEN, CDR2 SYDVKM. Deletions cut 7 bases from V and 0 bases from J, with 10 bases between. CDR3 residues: CASTGRSSYEQYF. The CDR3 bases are TGTGCCAGCACCGGTAGGAGCTCCTACGAGCAGTACTTC.

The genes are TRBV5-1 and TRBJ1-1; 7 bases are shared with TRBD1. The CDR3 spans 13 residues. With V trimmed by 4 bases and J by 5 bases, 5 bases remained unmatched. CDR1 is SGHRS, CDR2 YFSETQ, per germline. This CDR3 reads CASSPATGTEAFF. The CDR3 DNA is TGCGCCAGCAGCCCTGCGACAGGGACTGAAGCTTTCTTT.

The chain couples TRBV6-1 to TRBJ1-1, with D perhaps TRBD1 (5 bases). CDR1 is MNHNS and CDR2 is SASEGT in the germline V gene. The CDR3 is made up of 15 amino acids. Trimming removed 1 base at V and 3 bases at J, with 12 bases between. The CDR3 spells CASSEGRGRYTEAFF. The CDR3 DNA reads TGTGCCAGCAGTGAAGGTAGGGGTAGGTACACTGAAGCTTTCTTT.

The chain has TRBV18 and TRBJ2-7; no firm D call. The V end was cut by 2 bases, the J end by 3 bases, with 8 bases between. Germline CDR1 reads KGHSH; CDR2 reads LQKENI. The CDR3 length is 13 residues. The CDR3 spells CASSPTAYYEQYF. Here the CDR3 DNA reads TGTGCCAGCTCACCAACAGCCTACTACGAGCAGTACTTC.

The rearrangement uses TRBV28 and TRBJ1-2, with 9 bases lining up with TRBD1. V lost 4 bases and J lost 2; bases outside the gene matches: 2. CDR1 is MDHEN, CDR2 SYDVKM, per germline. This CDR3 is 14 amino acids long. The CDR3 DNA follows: TGTGCCAGCAGTTCCGGGACAGGGAACTATGGCTACACCTTC. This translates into CASSSGTGNYGYTF.

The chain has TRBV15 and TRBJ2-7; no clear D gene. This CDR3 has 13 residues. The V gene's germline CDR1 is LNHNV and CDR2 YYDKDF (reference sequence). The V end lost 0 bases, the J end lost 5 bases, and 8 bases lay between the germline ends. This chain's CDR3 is CATSRDNSNEQYF. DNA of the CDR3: TGTGCCACCAGCAGAGATAACTCGAACGAGCAGTACTTC.

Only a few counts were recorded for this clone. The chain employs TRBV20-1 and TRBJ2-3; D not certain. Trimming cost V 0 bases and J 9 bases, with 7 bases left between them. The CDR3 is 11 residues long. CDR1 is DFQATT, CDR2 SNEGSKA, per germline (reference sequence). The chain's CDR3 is CSARDTLTQYF. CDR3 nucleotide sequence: TGCAGTGCTAGAGATACCCTAACGCAGTATTTT.

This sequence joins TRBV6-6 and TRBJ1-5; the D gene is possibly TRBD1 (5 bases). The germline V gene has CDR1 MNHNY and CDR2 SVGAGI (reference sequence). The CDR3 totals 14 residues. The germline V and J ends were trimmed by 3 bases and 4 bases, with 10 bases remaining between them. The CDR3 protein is CASSYTGGNQPQHF. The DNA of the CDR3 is TGTGCCAGCAGTTATACAGGTGGGAATCAGCCCCAGCATTTT.

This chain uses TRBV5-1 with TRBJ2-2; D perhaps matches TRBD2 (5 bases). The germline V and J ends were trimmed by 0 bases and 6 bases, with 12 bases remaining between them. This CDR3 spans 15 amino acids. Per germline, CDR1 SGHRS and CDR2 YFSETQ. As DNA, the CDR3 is TGCGCCAGCAGCTTGGGGACTTTGGGTCCCGGGGAGCTGTTTTTT. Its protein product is CASSLGTLGPGELFF.

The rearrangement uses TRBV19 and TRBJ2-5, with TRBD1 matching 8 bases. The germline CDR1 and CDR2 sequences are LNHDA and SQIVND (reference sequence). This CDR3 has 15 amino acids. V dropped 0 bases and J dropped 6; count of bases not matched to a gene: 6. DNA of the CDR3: TGTGCCAGTAGTATAGACGTGACAGGGGTCCAGACCCAGTACTTC. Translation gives CASSIDVTGVQTQYF.

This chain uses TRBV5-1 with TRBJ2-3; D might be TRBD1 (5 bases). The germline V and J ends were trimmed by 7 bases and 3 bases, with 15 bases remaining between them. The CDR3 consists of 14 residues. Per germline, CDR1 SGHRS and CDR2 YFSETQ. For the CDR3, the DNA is TGCGCCAGCGGCTACAGGTTCGGGACAGATACGCAGTATTTT. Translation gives CASGYRFGTDTQYF.

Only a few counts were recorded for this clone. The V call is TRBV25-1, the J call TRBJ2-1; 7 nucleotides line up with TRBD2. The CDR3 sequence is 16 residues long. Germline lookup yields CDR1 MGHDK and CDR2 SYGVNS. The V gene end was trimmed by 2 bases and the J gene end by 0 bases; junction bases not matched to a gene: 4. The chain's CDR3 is CASSEPTSASYNEQFF. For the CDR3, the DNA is TGTGCCAGCAGTGAACCAACTAGCGCCTCCTACAATGAGCAGTTCTTC.

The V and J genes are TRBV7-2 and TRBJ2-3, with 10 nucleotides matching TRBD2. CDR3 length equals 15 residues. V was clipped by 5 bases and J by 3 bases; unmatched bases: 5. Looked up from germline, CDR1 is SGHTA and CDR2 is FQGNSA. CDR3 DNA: TGTGCCAGCAGCCCTAGCGGGAGTGGAACAGATACGCAGTATTTT. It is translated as CASSPSGSGTDTQYF.

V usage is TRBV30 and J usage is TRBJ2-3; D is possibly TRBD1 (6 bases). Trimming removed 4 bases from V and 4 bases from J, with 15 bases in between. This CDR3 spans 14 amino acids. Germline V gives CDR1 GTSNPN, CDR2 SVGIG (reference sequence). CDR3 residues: CAWTTGQFPDTQYF. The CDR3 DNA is TGTGCCTGGACCACTGGACAGTTTCCAGATACGCAGTATTTT. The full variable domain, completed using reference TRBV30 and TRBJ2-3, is SQTIHQWPATLVQPVGSPLSLECTVEGTSNPNLYWYRQAAGRGLQLLFYSVGIGQISSEVPQNLSASRPQDRQFILSSKKLLLSDSGFYLCAWTTGQFPDTQYFGPGTRLTVL.

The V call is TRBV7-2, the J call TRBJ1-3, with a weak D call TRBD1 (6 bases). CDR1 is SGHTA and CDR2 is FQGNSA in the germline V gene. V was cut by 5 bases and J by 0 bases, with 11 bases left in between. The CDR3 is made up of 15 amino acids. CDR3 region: CASSPRGSSGNTIYF. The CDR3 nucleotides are TGTGCCAGCAGCCCCAGGGGAAGCTCTGGAAACACCATATATTTT.